These 9 T cell receptor beta chains were all obtained from the same sample, sequenced in a study of blood T cell repertoires in COVID-19. Some clones are missing from TCRdb's copy, which holds only in-frame ones; the method was immunoSEQ multiplex PCR. The profile shows 60,000 to 80,000 clones, about 90% of them singletons. The source material was peripheral blood. These receptors all stem from a human donor in a cohort sampled during active COVID-19.

This clone appeared a few times. The chain couples TRBV19 to TRBJ2-2, with TRBD1 as a possible D gene (7 bases). V lost 10 bases and J 6 bases, leaving 18 bases between the germline ends. Germline CDR1 and CDR2: LNHDA and SQIVND (reference sequence). CDR3 length: 14 amino acids. CDR3 DNA sequence: TGTGCCACTAACCGGGAGAGGGGGCCCGGGGAGCTGTTTTTT. Protein sequence: CATNRERGPGELFF.

The CDR3 region is CASSQDLLAGGPETQYF. The CDR3 DNA sequence: TGTGCCAGCAGCCAAGATCTCCTAGCGGGAGGGCCAGAGACCCAGTACTTC. The J gene is TRBJ2-5, the V gene TRBV14; TRBD2 aligns across 12 bases. Germline-derived CDR1 and CDR2 are SGHDN and FVKESK. The CDR3 covers 17 residues. V was clipped by 0 bases and J by 4 bases; unmatched bases: 6.

This chain joins TRBV5-4 and TRBJ2-5; 8 bases map to TRBD2. Germline trimming cut 5 bases from V and 4 bases from J; bases unmatched to any gene: 7. The CDR3 loop spans 14 amino acids. CDR1 and CDR2 from the germline V gene are SGHNT and YYREEE (reference sequence). This chain's CDR3 is CASRWSGGVETQYF. In DNA, the CDR3 is TGTGCCAGCAGATGGTCGGGAGGGGTAGAGACCCAGTACTTC.

This clone was seen only once. J is TRBJ2-4 and V is TRBV15; no firm D call. Germline CDR1 is LNHNV and CDR2 is YYDKDF (reference sequence). V lost 11 bases and J 1 base, leaving 15 bases between the germline ends. The CDR3 has 14 amino acids. CDR3 coding DNA: TGTGCCTCACAATCCCCCGCTGCCAAAAACATTCAGTACTTC. It encodes CASQSPAAKNIQYF. Together with reference TRBV15 and TRBJ2-4, the CDR3 gives the full variable domain: DAMVIQNPRYQVTQFGKPVTLSCSQTLNHNVMYWYQQKSSQAPKLLFHYYDKDFNNEADTPDNFQSRRPNTSFCFLDIRSPGLGDTAMYLCASQSPAAKNIQYFGAGTRLSVL.

This chain links TRBV9 with TRBJ2-3, with TRBD2 identical over 7 bases. The CDR3 contains 15 residues. The V and J ends lost 6 bases and 6 bases, in that order; junction bases with no gene match: 13. Germline CDR1 SGDLS, CDR2 YYNGEE. This CDR3 is CASTPRIQGGDTQYF. DNA for the CDR3: TGTGCCAGCACCCCCCGGATTCAGGGAGGGGATACGCAGTATTTT.

Many counts were recorded for this clone. The chain recombines TRBV6-5 with TRBJ1-5; 9 bases align to TRBD1. Germline values: CDR1 MNHEY, CDR2 SVGAGI. Trimming cost V 6 bases and J 7 bases; bases outside gene matches: 7. The CDR3 has 14 amino acids. The CDR3 spells CASRARQGGQPQHF. DNA for the CDR3: TGTGCCAGCAGGGCTAGACAGGGGGGCCAGCCCCAGCATTTT.

The chain links TRBV28 to TRBJ1-5; D gene unclear. Germline V lookup: CDR1 MDHEN, CDR2 SYDVKM. The CDR3 runs to 15 residues. V was clipped by 7 bases and J by 2 bases, with 15 bases between them. CDR3 in amino acids: CASIYYRGGNQPQHF. CDR3 coding DNA: TGTGCCAGCATCTATTATCGGGGTGGCAATCAGCCCCAGCATTTT.

V usage is TRBV2 and J usage is TRBJ1-5; no definite D call. V was cut by 2 bases and J by 4 bases, with 12 bases left in between. In germline, CDR1 is SNHLY, CDR2 FYNNEI. CDR3 length: 15 residues. CDR3 in amino acids: CASSEFGEVNQPQHF. The CDR3 DNA reads as TGTGCCAGCAGTGAATTTGGGGAGGTTAATCAGCCCCAGCATTTT.

Here the CDR3 reads CASSPPRTGGGGPQETQYF. As DNA, the CDR3 is TGCGCCAGCAGCCCCCCGAGGACAGGGGGCGGGGGGCCCCAAGAGACCCAGTACTTC. The chain is built from TRBV5-1 and TRBJ2-5; 11 bases fit TRBD1. CDR1 SGHRS and CDR2 YFSETQ come from the germline V gene. The CDR3 extends over 19 amino acids. J gave up 1 base and V 4 bases, and 15 bases lay outside the gene matches.